This entry lists 20 T cell receptor beta chains sequenced from one sample in a study of CD8+ T cells in alopecia areata. RNA was extracted and reverse transcribed into cDNA as the sequencing template. Produced via immunoSEQ multiplex PCR; TCRdb's table is partial and in-frame only. This sample carries 2,500 to 3,500 clones and no singletons, and about 43% goes to the top ten. Sequencing was done on a sample of lesional skin. These receptor sequences come from a C3H/HeJ mouse with alopecia areata. As its MHC haplotype, the strain has H2-k.

This clone was observed many times. Genes and germline come from the mouse. The CDR3 is cut off 4 residues early in the read; its end comes from the germline J gene. The chain combines TRBV14 with TRBJ1-4; D is ambiguous. V lost 5 bases to trimming and J lost 4 bases, with 6 bases between them. Germline CDR1 is SGHDT and CDR2 is FRDEAV. This CDR3 region has 12 residues. The sequenced part of the CDR3 DNA is TGTGCCAGCAGCTACAGCAACGAA. The encoded protein is CASSYSNE. The full CDR3 reads CASSYSNERLFF.

This clone was recorded at least ten times. Germline and genes here are mouse. The sequenced CDR3 bases are TGCACCTGCAGTCCGGGACTGGGGGTAGAC. It translates to CTCSPGLGVD. From start to end, the CDR3 is CTCSPGLGVDTQYF. The chain is built from TRBV1 and TRBJ2-5; TRBD2 aligns across 11 bases. The read falls 4 residues short of the CDR3 end, and the missing part is taken from the germline J gene. CDR1 and CDR2 (germline): NSQYPW, LRSPGD (reference sequence). The CDR3 sequence is 14 residues long.

There are a few counts of this clone. The gene symbols are mouse symbols. The read falls 4 residues short of the CDR3 end, and the missing part is taken from the germline J gene. The chain couples TRBV15 to TRBJ1-1, with 8 nucleotides matching TRBD1. The CDR3 length is 14 residues. The V gene end was trimmed by 5 bases and the J gene end by 0 bases; junction bases not matched to a gene: 2. Germline lookup yields CDR1 SGHND and CDR2 FRSKSL. CDR3 in amino acids: CASSLQGANTEVFF. The CDR3 bases that were read are TGTGCCAGCAGTCTACAGGGGGCAAACACA.

The sample holds many counts of this clone. Gene names and germline refer to mouse. The read comes to an end 4 residues before the CDR3 does, leaving the germline J gene to fill in the end. The rearrangement links TRBV31 to TRBJ2-3, with D maybe TRBD2 (6 bases). The CDR3 extends over 15 amino acids. The germline V and J ends were trimmed by 0 bases and 0 bases, with 10 bases remaining between them. From germline, CDR1 is GKSSPN and CDR2 SITVG. CDR3 sequence: CAWSLVGTSAETLYF. Incomplete CDR3 DNA: TGTGCCTGGAGTCTGGTGGGGACTAGTGCAGAA.

This clone was recorded at least ten times. Mouse gene names and germline throughout. The read halts 4 residues ahead of the CDR3 end, with the missing end drawn from the germline J gene. The genes are TRBV19 and TRBJ2-1; D not resolved. Germline lookup yields CDR1 FNHDT and CDR2 SITEND (reference sequence). The CDR3 extends over 13 amino acids. The V end was cut by 2 bases, the J end by 5 bases, with 8 bases between. Here the CDR3 reads CASSMPYNAEQFF. The CDR3 bases that were read are TGTGCCAGCAGTATGCCTTACAATGCT.

Ten or more counts support this clone. The gene names given are mouse names. This chain's CDR3 is CASSTGLGGPAEQFF. The covered CDR3 bases are TGTGCCAGCAGCACGGGACTGGGGGGGCCTGCT. The chain employs TRBV3 and TRBJ2-1, with TRBD2 matching over 14 bases. The CDR3 goes on 4 residues after the read ends, and that part is filled in from the germline J gene. The germline gives CDR1 SNHLY, CDR2 FYNGKV (reference sequence). The CDR3 sequence is 15 residues long. Trimming at V came to 5 bases and at J to 6 bases, leaving 3 bases not matched to a gene. The whole variable domain, filled in from reference TRBV3 and TRBJ2-1, reads GPKVLQIPSHQIIDMGQMVTLNCDPVSNHLYFYWYKQILGQQMEFLVNFYNGKVMEKSKLFKDQFSVERPDGSYFTLKIQPTALEDSAVYFCASSTGLGGPAEQFFGPGTRLTVL.

The sample holds many counts of this clone. The gene names here belong to mouse. The read ends 4 residues before the CDR3 terminus; that terminus is restored from the germline J gene. This chain links TRBV31 with TRBJ2-4; 10 bases are a match to TRBD2. Germline V gene data show CDR1 as GKSSPN and CDR2 as SITVG. CDR3 size: 16 residues. V dropped 0 bases and J dropped 3; count of bases not matched to a gene: 6. The CDR3 loop reads CAWSLWTGGRQNTLYF. The CDR3 bases that were read are TGTGCCTGGAGTCTCTGGACTGGGGGTCGGCAAAAC. The full variable domain, with the rest looked up from reference TRBV31 and TRBJ2-4, is AQTIHQWPVAEIKAVGSPLSLGCTIKGKSSPNLYWYWQATGGTLQQLFYSITVGQVESVVQLNLSASRPKDDQFILSTEKLLLSHSGFYLCAWSLWTGGRQNTLYFGAGTRLSVL.

This clone was seen ten or more times. Mouse gene names apply. The CDR3 end falls 4 residues outside the read, so it is completed with the germline J gene. The chain has TRBV13-3 and TRBJ2-1; 8 nucleotides align to TRBD1. The CDR3 runs to 14 residues. J gave up 1 base and V 5 bases, and 2 bases lay outside the gene matches. CDR1 is NNHDY, CDR2 SYVADS, per germline. This chain's CDR3 is CASRNRGNYAEQFF. The CDR3 bases that were read are TGTGCCAGCAGGAACAGGGGGAACTATGCT.

In its sample, this clone was seen many times. Gene names denote mouse genes. Read data end 4 residues before the CDR3 end; the end is taken from the germline J gene. V gene TRBV13-1 combines with J gene TRBJ1-1, with TRBD1 matching 8 bases. The ends lost 5 bases at V and 3 bases at J; junction bases unmatched: 3. From germline, CDR1 is NSHNY and CDR2 SYGAGN. The CDR3 is 13 residues long. CDR3 region: CASSGQGDTEVFF. The sequenced part of the CDR3 DNA is TGTGCCAGCAGCGGACAGGGAGACACA.

The sample holds many counts of this clone. Gene names are the mouse ones. The CDR3 is cut off 4 residues early in the read; its end comes from the germline J gene. V and J are TRBV13-1 and TRBJ2-1; TRBD1 aligns across 7 bases. With V trimmed by 0 bases and J by 4 bases, 1 base remained unmatched. CDR1 and CDR2 (germline): NSHNY, SYGAGN. The CDR3 has 14 amino acids. CDR3: CASSDAGGYAEQFF. The covered CDR3 bases are TGTGCCAGCAGTGATGCAGGGGGATATGCT.

This clone has a count of ten or more. Gene labels here are mouse ones. The CDR3 end lies 4 residues beyond the end of the read and is filled in from the germline J gene. The rearrangement uses TRBV31 and TRBJ2-1, with D hard to call. Germline loops: CDR1 GKSSPN, CDR2 SITVG. The germline V and J ends were trimmed by 0 bases and 5 bases, with 11 bases remaining between them. The CDR3 is 14 residues long. The sequenced CDR3 bases are TGTGCCTGGAGTCTGGAGGTTATTAATGCT. Residues: CAWSLEVINA. The whole CDR3 is CAWSLEVINAEQFF.

This clone has a count of ten or more. Mouse gene names and germline throughout. The CDR3 end falls 4 residues outside the read, so it is completed with the germline J gene. The chain has TRBV5 and TRBJ1-1; D ambiguous. Germline values: CDR1 LGHNA, CDR2 YNLKQL (reference sequence). The length of the CDR3 is 13 residues. CDR3 amino acids: CASSQDKGPEVFF. The part of the CDR3 DNA that was read is TGTGCCAGCAGCCAAGATAAGGGTCCA.

This clone was detected ten times or more. Mouse names are used for the genes. The read finishes 4 residues shy of the CDR3 end, and the germline J gene is used to complete it. The chain uses TRBV13-3 and TRBJ2-7; 10 bases match TRBD2. Unmatched junction bases numbered 2, after V lost 5 bases and J lost 3 bases. The CDR3 consists of 13 residues. Germline V CDR1 and CDR2: NNHDY, SYVADS. The CDR3 region is CASSGTGVYEQYF. The CDR3 bases that were read are TGTGCCAGCAGCGGGACTGGGGTCTAT.

This clone was picked up many times. Mouse germline and gene names are used. The read ends 4 residues before the CDR3 terminus; that terminus is restored from the germline J gene. This chain joins TRBV13-1 and TRBJ2-5, with 7 bases fitting TRBD1. The CDR3 spans 12 residues. CDR1 is NSHNY, CDR2 SYGAGN, per germline. The covered CDR3 bases are TGTGCCAGCAGTGGACAGGGTGAC. Protein: CASSGQGD. The entire CDR3 sequence reads CASSGQGDTQYF.

In its sample, this clone ranks as medium-sized (0.01 to 0.1%). Gene names are mouse gene names. The read ends 4 residues before the CDR3 terminus; that terminus is restored from the germline J gene. In the same sample, other DNA sequences code for this CDR3. The chain carries TRBV13-1 and TRBJ1-2, with D possibly being TRBD1 (5 bases). Germline CDR1 is NSHNY and CDR2 is SYGAGN. The CDR3 has 13 amino acids. V lost 4 bases to trimming and J lost 0 bases, with 7 bases between them. The CDR3 here is CASSQGANSDYTF. The sequenced CDR3 bases are TGTGCCAGCAGTCAGGGAGCAAACTCC.

This clone has at least ten counts. Genes and germline are mouse. The read terminates 4 residues ahead of where the CDR3 ends, so the germline J gene completes it. The V gene is TRBV19, the J gene TRBJ2-7; 11 positions agree with TRBD2. Germline CDR1 is FNHDT and CDR2 is SITEND (reference sequence). Trimming removed 3 bases from V and 3 bases from J; junction bases left unmatched: 5. This CDR3 comprises 15 residues. The CDR3 bases that were read are TGTGCCAGCAGTACCGACTGGGGGGGGTTCTAT. Amino acid sequence: CASSTDWGGFY. The full CDR3 protein reads CASSTDWGGFYEQYF.

In this sample, this clone turned up many times. The gene names here belong to mouse. The read terminates 4 residues before the CDR3 end, so the remaining end is supplied by the germline J gene. This chain connects TRBV13-2 to TRBJ2-3, with TRBD2 identical over 9 bases. The V segment lost 0 bases and the J segment 0 bases; nucleotides outside the gene matches: 5. The CDR3 contains 17 residues. The germline CDR1 and CDR2 sequences are NNHNN and SYGAGS (reference sequence). Here the CDR3 reads CASGDAFGGASAETLYF. CDR3 DNA, as far as it was read: TGTGCCAGCGGTGATGCTTTTGGGGGGGCTAGTGCAGAA.

At least ten counts were recorded for this clone. Gene names refer to mouse genes. The read finishes 4 residues shy of the CDR3 end, and the germline J gene is used to complete it. The V and J genes are TRBV1 and TRBJ1-1; D gene uncertain. This CDR3 spans 15 amino acids. Germline V gene data show CDR1 as NSQYPW and CDR2 as LRSPGD (reference sequence). V lost 2 bases and J 1 base, leaving 11 bases between the germline ends. CDR3 amino acids: CTCSARVEGNTEVFF. CDR3 bases read: TGCACCTGCAGTGCACGGGTGGAGGGGAACACA.

Concerning this clone: Here the gene names and germline are mouse. The read terminates 4 residues before the CDR3 end, so the remaining end is supplied by the germline J gene. V and J are TRBV5 and TRBJ2-4; weak D call: TRBD1 (5 bases). Germline assignment: CDR1 LGHNA and CDR2 YNLKQL (reference sequence). The length of the CDR3 is 12 residues. The CDR3 loop reads CASSPRENTLYF. CDR3 bases read: TGTGCCAGCAGTCCCAGGGAAAAC.

This clone was picked up many times. Any gene name here is a mouse gene name. This chain's CDR3 is CASSIVGTGVNTLYF. The sequenced part of the CDR3 DNA is TGTGCCAGCAGTATAGTAGGGACTGGGGTCAAC. The genes are TRBV19 and TRBJ2-4, with 10 bases aligning to TRBD2. With the read ending 4 residues before the CDR3 end, the germline J gene is used to fill in that end. Looked up from germline, CDR1 is FNHDT and CDR2 is SITEND (reference sequence). The CDR3 consists of 15 residues.